This T cell receptor beta chain was found in a study of blood T cell repertoires in COVID-19. CDR3 length: 12 residues. Trimming shortened V by 4 bases and J by 1 base, and 7 bases separated the two germline ends. CDR1 is SQVTM and CDR2 is ANQGSEA in the germline V gene. A remark on this clone: Other DNA sequences in the same sample also yield this CDR3.

Clones were read by immunoSEQ multiplex PCR, and TCRdb kept only the in-frame ones, dropping some. The sample has some 210,000 clones; approximately 90% are singletons. The sequence was collected from a man aged 55 to 70 with COVID-19, enrolled during active disease. The J gene is TRBJ1-1, the V gene TRBV29-1; D gene unclear. Sequencing used peripheral blood. DNA for the CDR3: TGCAGCGTTGGTCGGGGGAACACTGAAGCTTTCTTT. It codes for CSVGRGNTEAFF. Full variable domain (rest looked up from reference TRBV29-1 and TRBJ1-1): SAVISQKPSRDICQRGTSLTIQCQVDSQVTMMFWYRQQPGQSLTLIATANQGSEATYESGFVIDKFPISRPNLTFSTLTVSNMSPEDSSIYLCSVGRGNTEAFFGQGTRLTVV.